This TCR beta chain was profiled in a study of T cell responses to AZD1222 COVID-19 vaccine. Study-level findings and limits: Only 5 or 6 individuals given AZD1222 were seropositive at baseline. The sample set comprised mostly white British donors with more females, and clonal diversity was possibly underestimated.

For this clone: What it recognizes is unknown.

Here immunoSEQ multiplex PCR was the method, and the copy in TCRdb shows in-frame clones only, minus some. The repertoire holds roughly 150,000 clones, with roughly 90% as singletons. The CDR3 spans 15 residues. Trimming cost V 3 bases and J 6 bases, with 14 bases left between them. Looked up from germline, CDR1 is SEHNR and CDR2 is FQNEAQ (reference sequence). The gene calls are TRBV7-9 and TRBJ2-2; weak D call: TRBD1 (6 bases). This TCR derives from an adult in good health. The sequencing used peripheral blood, collected on day 0 of AZD1222 vaccination. The CDR3 DNA is TGTGCCAGCAGCTTTGAAGGGGGAAGAGCCGGGGAGCTGTTTTTT. Amino acids: CASSFEGGRAGELFF.